This entry concerns a single T cell receptor beta chain. Its antigen remains unknown. These data originate in a study of T cell responses to AZD1222 COVID-19 vaccine. TCRdb keeps only in-frame clones here, not all; method: immunoSEQ multiplex PCR. The sample has more than 85,000 clones, nearly 90% seen once. Study-level findings and limits: Repertoires were obtained only post-peak T cell response. Donors skewed white British and female; clonal diversity was possibly underestimated. It was only a handful of AZD1222 recipients who were seropositive at baseline.

The source material was peripheral blood, sampled 28 days after the second AZD1222 dose. The receptor comes from an adult who received the AZD1222 COVID-19 vaccine.

The CDR3, as DNA: TGCGCCAGCAGCGGGGGGAGTGGCACCGGGGAGCTGTTTTTT. It encodes CASSGGSGTGELFF. V is TRBV5-1 and J is TRBJ2-2, with TRBD2 as a possible D gene (6 bases). There are 14 residues in the CDR3. Germline loops: CDR1 SGHRS, CDR2 YFSETQ. V gave up 4 bases and J gave up 4 bases, with 11 bases separating them.